The clone carrying this TCR beta chain turned up a few times. The data stem from a study of early T cells in non-severe SARS-CoV-2 infection. TCRdb re-analysed the 5' RACE reads in MiXCR, keeping a single row per CDR3 protein. The sample yields about 50,000 distinct CDR3 sequences, under 7.5% seen once. Sample: whole blood, taken at baseline. The sequence came from an adult who was a healthcare worker with PCR-confirmed SARS-CoV-2 infection or an uninfected control (not recorded which).

As DNA, the CDR3 is TGTGCCAGCAGCTTAGGTCGACGCTATGGCTACACCTTC. Encoded protein: CASSLGRRYGYTF. The V and J genes are TRBV11-2 and TRBJ1-2; D uncertain. Germline lookup yields CDR1 SGHAT and CDR2 FQNNGV. This CDR3 comprises 13 residues. Trimming removed 1 base from V and 4 bases from J, with 7 bases in between.